The sequence of this TCR beta chain was determined in a study of chemoradiotherapy in HPV16-positive cancers (dated by TCRdb to 2021 to 2024). The study in broad terms: Candidate HPV-specific T-cell clones and common TCR motifs were defined through functional T-cell assays on cells from a couple of HPV16-positive patients. Next, the candidate HPV-specific TCRs and motifs were followed in TCR repertoires from approximately 82 patients with HPV-related cancers. The study set out to ask whether T-cell immunity against the HPV oncoproteins E6 and E7 changes over the course of chemoradiotherapy and whether that immunity affects survival. The research as a whole found: Expansion of candidate HPV-specific clones and E7-related TCR motifs was observed in the tumor microenvironment during treatment, whereas no such expansion was observed for non-HPV-specific T cells. In HPV16-positive patients, expansion of HPV-responsive T cells during chemoradiotherapy was associated with improved recurrence-free survival. The survival association was reported for HPV16-positive patients, and the functional definition of HPV-specific T cells was derived from only two HPV16-positive patients.

Because repertoires were sampled repeatedly during chemoradiotherapy, clonal expansion in the tumor microenvironment could be followed. The CDR3 covers 14 residues, taking in both the cysteine and the phenylalanine. Left in the record is the CDR3 DNA by itself, 42 bases read in frame from the first base. V is clipped by 4 bases and J by 9 bases, and the sequence between their germline boundaries is 14 bases long. CDR1 and CDR2 were assigned from the germline V gene (reference sequence) as SGHNT and YYREEE. The library was prepared using the immunoSEQ multiplex PCR assay. Imported from immuneACCESS, the table was reduced by TCRdb to in-frame sequences with V and J called. These copies leave out some clones; in studies compared against another copy, an unresolved V gene accounts for under half, and the cause of the remainder is not known. A total of approximately 30,000 clones appear in this sample, over 90% of them only once. Clones ranked in the top ten supply about a sixth of the sample.

Details on this clone: Its recognized antigen is unknown. Base qualities are not at hand, and no much larger clone is one base apart.

This TCR derives from a human donor with HPV-associated anogenital cancer. Sequences were derived from blood, sampled from a patient who underwent chemoradiotherapy. This sequence uses TRBV5-4 and TRBJ1-6; 6 matching bases give a weak D call of TRBD1. At the DNA level, the sequence is TGTGCCAGCAGCCCGGACAGACTTAGTTCACCCCTCCACTTT. It translates as CASSPDRLSSPLHF.